The source of this TCR beta chain is a study of shared clonotypes between healthy human individuals. Study-wide results and limits: The sharing of 4.5% to 5.5% of naive CD4 clonotypes was seen across a handful of donors. Only blood underwent sampling, and tissue repertoires likely differ.

The assay was immunoSEQ multiplex PCR, and TCRdb's table has in-frame clones only and misses some. The data show roughly 570,000 clones, 95% to 98% seen once. Positively selected for CCR7, the CD45RO-negative cells used as naive CD8 cells excluded terminally differentiated effector memory CD45RA+ cells. Concerning this clone: Antigen specificity is unknown.

The sequencing sample was made of naive CD8+ T cells sorted from blood. The receptor's source is a man aged 25 to 40 in good health.

This CDR3 is CASSLLAGAYDEQYF. As DNA, the CDR3 is TGTGCCAGCAGTTTACTAGCGGGAGCGTACGATGAGCAGTACTTC. J is TRBJ2-7 and V is TRBV27, with TRBD2 matching 10 bases. V shed 2 bases and J 7 bases; nucleotides not matched to a gene: 8. CDR3 length equals 15 residues. Looked up from germline, CDR1 is MNHEY and CDR2 is SMNVEV (reference sequence).